This T cell receptor (beta chain) is from a study of shared clonotypes between healthy human individuals. Study details: Those who served as donors were a couple of women and a few men between the ages of 18 and 49.

Naive CD8 isolation took CD45RO-negative cells positively selected for CCR7 and excluded terminally differentiated effector memory CD45RA+ cells. A word on this clone: Its antigen is not known.

The CDR3 contains 16 residues. V was shortened by 7 bases and J by 0 bases, with 18 bases between the two germline ends. The V gene's germline CDR1 is SNHLY and CDR2 FYNNEI. Study results and limitations: Compared with memory subsets, naive subsets generally had larger estimated richness. Unshared clonotypes carried lower generation probabilities than those common to all four donors.

Deep was the level at which the assay was run. Using immunoSEQ multiplex PCR, the repertoire was profiled, and TCRdb retains in-frame clones only, with some absent. This table has roughly 2,000,000 clones, 90% to 95% appearing once. The source of this sequence is a man aged 18 to 30 in good health. Some clones in this sample may be carry-over from other donors' samples. J is TRBJ1-1 and V is TRBV2, with no clear D. Sample: naive CD8+ T cells from PBMCs. CDR3 nucleotide sequence: TGTGCCAGCATTAGGTGGAGCGAGGGCATGAACACTGAAGCTTTCTTT. Its translation: CASIRWSEGMNTEAFF.